The present entry profiles one T cell receptor beta chain with its context. The CDR3 spans 14 residues. CDR1 and CDR2 from the germline V gene are MNHEY and SVGAGI. V dropped 8 bases and J dropped 2 bases, with 16 bases sitting between them. This record comes from a study of OX40 agonist ivuxolimab in advanced cancers. The data were produced by immunoSEQ multiplex PCR, yet TCRdb's version contains in-frame clones alone and is incomplete. The sample yields about 98,000 clones, approximately 93% seen once. The chain carries TRBV6-5 and TRBJ2-7, with D maybe TRBD1 (5 bases). This TCR was recovered from an adult with an advanced solid tumor such as melanoma, head and neck, liver or kidney cancer. The material was CD4+ or CD8+ T cells sorted from blood, obtained in a trial of the OX40 agonist ivuxolimab. This CDR3 reads CASARYRLTYEQYF. The CDR3 DNA reads as TGTGCCAGCGCTCGCTACAGGCTGACCTACGAGCAGTACTTC.